Listed here are 7 T cell receptor beta chains from one sample, sequenced in a study of cytomegalovirus exposure and HLA in healthy donors (dated by TCRdb to about 2017). The receptor library was made with the immunoSEQ multiplex PCR assay. For the multiplex PCR, a mixture combining 60 forward primers for TCR Vbeta segments and 13 reverse primers for TCR Jbeta segments was used. In TCRdb, the immuneACCESS table is reduced to in-frame sequences with V and J assigned. These tables do not hold every clone; where another copy was compared, an unresolved V gene accounts for under half, and the others remain unexplained. Within this sample are approximately 250,000 clones, with around 78% of them counted one time only. The ten largest clones capture less than 0.6% of the sample. Sequenced material: PBMCs. The receptors come from a boy aged 10-17 years in good health and CMV-seronegative.

The chain joins TRBV9 to TRBJ2-1; no definite D call. V lost 4 bases to trimming and J lost 0 bases, with 17 bases between them. The CDR3 spans 17 residues. Germline CDR1 SGDLS, CDR2 YYNGEE. CDR3 in amino acids: CASSPSGSLSSYNEQFF. Here the CDR3 DNA reads TGTGCCAGCAGCCCCTCCGGTAGCCTCAGCTCCTACAATGAGCAGTTCTTC.

V and J are TRBV27 and TRBJ2-1; 8 bases align to TRBD1. This CDR3 spans 16 amino acids. Germline CDR1 MNHEY, CDR2 SMNVEV (reference sequence). V lost 2 bases to trimming and J lost 7 bases; unmatched junction nucleotides: 10. The CDR3 loop is CASSLTGGFTGNEQFF. The CDR3 DNA reads as TGTGCCAGCAGTTTAACAGGGGGATTTACCGGGAATGAGCAGTTCTTC.

The sample holds one count of this clone. The V gene is TRBV7-8, the J gene TRBJ2-3; maybe TRBD2 (5 bases). The germline gives CDR1 SGHVS, CDR2 FQNEAQ. Trimming stripped 5 bases from V and 0 bases from J, with 27 bases between. The CDR3 contains 20 residues. The CDR3 loop is CASSPSPVGSATTSTDTQYF. Here the CDR3 DNA reads TGTGCCAGCAGCCCTAGCCCCGTTGGGTCGGCGACTACTAGCACAGATACGCAGTATTTT.

V and J are TRBV19 and TRBJ1-1; D gene unclear. CDR3 size: 14 residues. V lost 6 bases to trimming and J lost 5 bases, with 16 bases between them. Germline V CDR1 and CDR2: LNHDA, SQIVND (reference sequence). The CDR3: CASSPGRMVTEAFF. As DNA, the CDR3 is TGTGCCAGTAGCCCCGGCAGGATGGTAACTGAAGCTTTCTTT.

The rearrangement uses TRBV5-1 and TRBJ1-1; D perhaps matches TRBD1 (6 bases). Germline CDR1 is SGHRS and CDR2 is YFSETQ. Trimming took off 4 bases at V and 3 bases at J, with 13 bases between the two ends. The CDR3 has 14 amino acids. The CDR3 bases are TGCGCCAGCAGCGAATGGACAGTTCACACTGAAGCTTTCTTT. This gives the protein CASSEWTVHTEAFF.

This clone has only one observation. The same CDR3 also results from other DNA sequences found in this sample. V gene TRBV19 combines with J gene TRBJ2-5; D remains unclear. The CDR3 is 13 amino acids. V dropped 2 bases and J dropped 2 bases, with 6 bases sitting between them. Germline V gene sequence: CDR1 LNHDA, CDR2 SQIVND (reference sequence). CDR3 residues: CASSISPQETQYF. The CDR3, as DNA: TGTGCCAGTAGTATATCCCCACAAGAGACCCAGTACTTC.

This clone was observed a few times. The chain joins TRBV7-9 to TRBJ1-4, with 7 bases aligning to TRBD1. The CDR3 runs to 16 residues. CDR1 is SEHNR, CDR2 FQNEAQ, per germline (reference sequence). The ends lost 1 base at V and 7 bases at J; junction bases unmatched: 9. CDR3 loop: CASSLGAQGMGEKLFF. Written as DNA, the CDR3 is TGTGCCAGCAGCTTAGGAGCACAGGGGATGGGTGAAAAACTGTTTTTT.